This T cell receptor (beta chain) derives from a study of long-term antiretroviral therapy in people with HIV. Survey level was the resolution at which the v3.0 immunoSEQ assay ran. Clones were read by immunoSEQ multiplex PCR, and TCRdb kept only the in-frame ones, dropping some. The table lists tens of thousands of clones, roughly 84% of them singletons, with around 4.9% in the top ten. The ends lost 0 bases at V and 8 bases at J; junction bases unmatched: 7. Germline V CDR1 and CDR2: GTSNPN, SVGIG (reference sequence). The CDR3 is made up of 14 amino acids. The TCR comes from a woman aged 25 to 39 with HIV. This sample comprised unsorted PBMCs, obtained 0.8 years after starting antiretroviral therapy. V and J are TRBV30 and TRBJ2-3; 8 bases match TRBD1. The CDR3 protein is CAWSVARGQSTQYF. In DNA form, the CDR3 reads TGTGCCTGGAGTGTCGCCAGGGGGCAAAGTACGCAGTATTTT.